This T cell receptor beta chain comes out of a study of cytomegalovirus exposure and HLA in healthy donors. Study in general: The Caucasian-associated ancestry cluster held around 76% of 398 genotyped donors.

PCR primers comprised 60 Vbeta and 13 Jbeta primers. The protocol was immunoSEQ multiplex PCR, while the TCRdb copy is restricted to in-frame clones and leaves out a portion. The sample has 180,000 or so clones; over 75% are singletons. The CDR3 loop spans 15 amino acids. Germline loops: CDR1 SGHRS, CDR2 YFSETQ. After removal of 0 bases from V and 3 bases from J, the junction contained 6 bases not matched to a gene. Regarding the study as a whole: In a later analysis, CMV-associated beta chains were mostly HLA-associated, it appeared. The productive fraction for most TCR beta V segments was about 90% or about 30% in an earlier analysis.

In the case of this clone: The antigen is not known.

The receptor was isolated from a man younger than 30 in good health and CMV-seropositive. Sample: PBMCs. This chain uses TRBV5-1 with TRBJ2-7, with 7 bases identical to TRBD1. This CDR3 reads CASSLVDRRDYEQYF. DNA of the CDR3: TGCGCCAGCAGCTTGGTGGACAGGAGAGACTACGAGCAGTACTTC. Looking up the rest from reference TRBV5-1 and TRBJ2-7 gives the full variable domain: KAGVTQTPRYLIKTRGQQVTLSCSPISGHRSVSWYQQTPGQGLQFLFEYFSETQRNKGNFPGRFSGRQFSNSRSEMNVSTLELGDSALYLCASSLVDRRDYEQYFGPGTRLTVT.